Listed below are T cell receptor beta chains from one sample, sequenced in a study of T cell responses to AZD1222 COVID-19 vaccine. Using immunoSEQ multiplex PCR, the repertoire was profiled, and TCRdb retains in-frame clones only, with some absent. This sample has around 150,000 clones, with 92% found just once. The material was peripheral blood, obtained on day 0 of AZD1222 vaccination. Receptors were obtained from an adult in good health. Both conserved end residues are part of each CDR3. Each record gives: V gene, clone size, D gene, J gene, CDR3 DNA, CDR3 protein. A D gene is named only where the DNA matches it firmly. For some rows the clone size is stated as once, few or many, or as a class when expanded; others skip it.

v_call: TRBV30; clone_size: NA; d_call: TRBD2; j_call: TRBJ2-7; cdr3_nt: TGTGCCTGGAGTGGTGGACTAGGCTACGAGCAGTACTTC; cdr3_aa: CAWSGGLGYEQYF
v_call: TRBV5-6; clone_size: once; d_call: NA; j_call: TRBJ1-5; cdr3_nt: TGTGCCAGCAGCTTGGCTCTAGGGTTGGGCAATCAGCCCCAGCATTTT; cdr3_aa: CASSLALGLGNQPQHF
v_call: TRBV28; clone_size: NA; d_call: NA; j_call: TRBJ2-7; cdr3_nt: TGTGCCAGCAGTTCCCCGGACCCGACCAAGAACTCCTACGAGCAGTACTTC; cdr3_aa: CASSSPDPTKNSYEQYF
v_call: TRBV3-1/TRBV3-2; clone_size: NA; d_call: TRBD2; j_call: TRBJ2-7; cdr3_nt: TGTGCCAGCAGCCAAGGACTAGCAGATCCACCCTACGAGCAGTACTTC; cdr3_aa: CASSQGLADPPYEQYF
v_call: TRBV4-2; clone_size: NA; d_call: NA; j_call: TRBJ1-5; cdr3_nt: TGTGCCAGCAGCCAAGATAGGGCGGGGGGCGATAGCAATCAGCCCCAGCATTTT; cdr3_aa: CASSQDRAGGDSNQPQHF
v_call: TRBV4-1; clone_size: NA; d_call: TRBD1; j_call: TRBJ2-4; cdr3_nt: TGCGCCAGCAGCCAAGTTCACAGGGGAGCCAAAAACATTCAGTACTTC; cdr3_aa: CASSQVHRGAKNIQYF
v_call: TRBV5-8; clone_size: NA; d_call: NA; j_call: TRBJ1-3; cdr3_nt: TGTGCCAGCAGCTTGGCCATCCGCCAGGGCTCTGGAAACACCATATATTTT; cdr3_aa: CASSLAIRQGSGNTIYF
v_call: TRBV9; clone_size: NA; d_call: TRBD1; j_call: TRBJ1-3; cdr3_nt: TGTGCCAGCAGCGCCGGACAGGGGGCGATTGGAAACACCATATATTTT; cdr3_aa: CASSAGQGAIGNTIYF
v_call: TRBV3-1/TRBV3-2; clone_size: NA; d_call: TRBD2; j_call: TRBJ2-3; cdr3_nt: TGTGCCAGCAGCCCTCTAGCGGGGGGGGGCCAAGATACGCAGTATTTT; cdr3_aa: CASSPLAGGGQDTQYF
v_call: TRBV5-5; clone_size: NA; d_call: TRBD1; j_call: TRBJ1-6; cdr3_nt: TGTGCCAGCAGCCCGGGGGACAGGGATAATTCACCCCTCCACTTT; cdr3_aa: CASSPGDRDNSPLHF
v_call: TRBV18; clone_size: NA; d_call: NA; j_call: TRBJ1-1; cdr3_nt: TGTGCCAGCTCACCGGCATCTACTAACACTGAAGCTTTCTTT; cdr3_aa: CASSPASTNTEAFF
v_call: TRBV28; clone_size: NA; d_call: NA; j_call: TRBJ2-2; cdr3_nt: TGTGCCAGCAGTTTATCGGCGCGGGAGCTGTTTTTT; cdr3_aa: CASSLSARELFF
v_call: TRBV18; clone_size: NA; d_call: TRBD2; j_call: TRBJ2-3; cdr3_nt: TGTGCCAGCTCACCACGTACGGGAGGTAGCACAGATACGCAGTATTTT; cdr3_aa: CASSPRTGGSTDTQYF
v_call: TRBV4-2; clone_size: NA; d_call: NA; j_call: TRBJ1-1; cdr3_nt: TGTGCCAGCAGCCAAGATTACGGGGCGGGAACTGAAGCTTTCTTT; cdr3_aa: CASSQDYGAGTEAFF
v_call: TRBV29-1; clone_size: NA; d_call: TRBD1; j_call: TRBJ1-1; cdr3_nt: TGCAGCGTTGAATCGACCAGGGGGCTTGCCACTGAAGCTTTCTTT; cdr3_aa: CSVESTRGLATEAFF
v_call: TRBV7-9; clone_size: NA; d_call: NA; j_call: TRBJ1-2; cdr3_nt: TGTGCCAGCAGCCTTAATTCCCTTAACTATGGCTACACCTTC; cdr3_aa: CASSLNSLNYGYTF
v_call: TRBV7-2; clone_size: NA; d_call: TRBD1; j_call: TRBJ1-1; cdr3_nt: TGTGCCAGCAGCCCCCGACAGGGGAAGATGAACACTGAAGCTTTCTTT; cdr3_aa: CASSPRQGKMNTEAFF
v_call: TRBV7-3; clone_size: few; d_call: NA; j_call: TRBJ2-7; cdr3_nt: TGTGCCAGCAGCTTAAGTCCAGGGGAGTACGAGCAGTACTTC; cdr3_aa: CASSLSPGEYEQYF
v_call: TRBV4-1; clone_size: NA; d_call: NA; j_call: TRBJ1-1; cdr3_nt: TGCGCCAGCAGCCAAGGGACAGAAAACACTGAAGCTTTCTTT; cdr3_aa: CASSQGTENTEAFF
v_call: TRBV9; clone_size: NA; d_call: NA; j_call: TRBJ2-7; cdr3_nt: TGTGCCAGCAGCTCCCCGGACAGCTCCTACGAGCAGTACTTC; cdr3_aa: CASSSPDSSYEQYF
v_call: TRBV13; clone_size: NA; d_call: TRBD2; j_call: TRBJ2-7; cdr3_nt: TGTGCCAGCAGCTTACGGGGCGGGAGCATGGTATCCTACGAGCAGTACTTC; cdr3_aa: CASSLRGGSMVSYEQYF
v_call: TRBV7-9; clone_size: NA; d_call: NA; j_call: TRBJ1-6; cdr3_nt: TGTGCCAGGCGTAGGTCTAGTTCACCCCTCCACTTT; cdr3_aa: CARRRSSSPLHF
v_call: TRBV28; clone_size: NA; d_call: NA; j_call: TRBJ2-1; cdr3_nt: TGTGCCAGCAGTTTATGGGGCGGGATGAGGTCCTACAATGAGCAGTTCTTC; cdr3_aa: CASSLWGGMRSYNEQFF
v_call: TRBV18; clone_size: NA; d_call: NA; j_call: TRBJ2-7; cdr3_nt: TGTGCCAGCTCACGCGACATGTACAACGAGCAGTACTTC; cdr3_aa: CASSRDMYNEQYF
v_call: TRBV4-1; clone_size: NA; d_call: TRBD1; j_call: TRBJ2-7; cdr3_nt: TGCGCCAGCAGCCAACAAGGACAGGGAGGCTACGAGCAGTACTTC; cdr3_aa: CASSQQGQGGYEQYF
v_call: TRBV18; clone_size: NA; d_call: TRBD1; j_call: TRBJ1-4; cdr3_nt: TGTGCCAGCTCACCAATGGGACAGGGGAATTCACTGTTTTTT; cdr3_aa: CASSPMGQGNSLFF
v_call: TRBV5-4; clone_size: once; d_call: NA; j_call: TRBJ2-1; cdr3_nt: TGTGCCAGCAGACCCTTTGGGGGGGGGCGAAGGAATGAGCAGTTCTTC; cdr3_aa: CASRPFGGGRRNEQFF
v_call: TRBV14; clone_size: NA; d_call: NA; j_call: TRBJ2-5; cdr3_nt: TGTGCCAGCAGCCAAGATTGGGGGAGCATGGAGACCCAGTACTTC; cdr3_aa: CASSQDWGSMETQYF
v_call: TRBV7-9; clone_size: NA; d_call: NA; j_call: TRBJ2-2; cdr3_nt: TGTGCCAGCAGCTTAGCAGCCCCGAACACCGGGGAGCTGTTTTTT; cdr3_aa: CASSLAAPNTGELFF
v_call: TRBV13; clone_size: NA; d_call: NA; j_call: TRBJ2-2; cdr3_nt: TGTGCCAGCAGGAGGGGTTCGAACACCGGGGAGCTGTTTTTT; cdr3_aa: CASRRGSNTGELFF
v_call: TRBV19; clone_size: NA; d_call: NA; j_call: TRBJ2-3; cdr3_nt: TGTGCCACTAGTAGTGCGGGGTCTACAGATACGCAGTATTTT; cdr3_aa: CATSSAGSTDTQYF
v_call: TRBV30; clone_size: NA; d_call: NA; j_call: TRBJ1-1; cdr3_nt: TGTGCCTGGAGTGTTTGGAAAGGCACTGAAGCTTTCTTT; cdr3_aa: CAWSVWKGTEAFF
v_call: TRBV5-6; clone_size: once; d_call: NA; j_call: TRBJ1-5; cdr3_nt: TGTGCCAGCAGCTTGGGTTCCGATCAGCCCCAGCATTTT; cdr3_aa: CASSLGSDQPQHF
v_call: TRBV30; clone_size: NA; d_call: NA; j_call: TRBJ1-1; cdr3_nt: TGTGCCTGGAAAGGAGGGGCCGAAGCTTTCTTT; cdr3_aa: CAWKGGAEAFF
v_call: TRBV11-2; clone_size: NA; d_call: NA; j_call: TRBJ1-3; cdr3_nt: TGTGCCAGCAGCTTAGGGTCGATCTCTGGAAACACCATATATTTT; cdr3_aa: CASSLGSISGNTIYF
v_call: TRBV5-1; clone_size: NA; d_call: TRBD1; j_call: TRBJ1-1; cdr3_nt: TGCGCCAGCAGCTTGGACAGGGGGCAAACTGAAGCTTTCTTT; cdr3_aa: CASSLDRGQTEAFF
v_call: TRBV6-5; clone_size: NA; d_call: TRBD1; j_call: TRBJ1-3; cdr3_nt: TGTGCCAGCAACTTAGACAGGGACTCTGGAAACACCATATATTTT; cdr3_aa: CASNLDRDSGNTIYF
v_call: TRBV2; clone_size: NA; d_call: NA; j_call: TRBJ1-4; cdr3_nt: TGTGCCAGCAGTGATCCCGGGACGTTTGAAAAACTGTTTTTT; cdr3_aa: CASSDPGTFEKLFF
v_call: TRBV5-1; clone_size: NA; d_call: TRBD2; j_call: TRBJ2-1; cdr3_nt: TGCGCCAGCAGCTCGTATTCCGCCCAACTAGCGGCTCACAATGAGCAGTTCTTC; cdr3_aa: CASSSYSAQLAAHNEQFF
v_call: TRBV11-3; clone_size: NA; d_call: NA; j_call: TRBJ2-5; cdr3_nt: TGTGCCAGCAGCCCCACACAGGCCCCAGGGACCCAGTACTTC; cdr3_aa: CASSPTQAPGTQYF
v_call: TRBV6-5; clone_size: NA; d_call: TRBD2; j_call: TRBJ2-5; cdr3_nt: TGTGCCAGCAGCCCCAGCGGGGGGGCGGAGACCCAGTACTTC; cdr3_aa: CASSPSGGAETQYF
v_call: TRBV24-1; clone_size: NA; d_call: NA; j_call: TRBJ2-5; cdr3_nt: TGTGCCACCGGCCAACCGACGGGAGAGACCCAGTACTTC; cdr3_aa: CATGQPTGETQYF